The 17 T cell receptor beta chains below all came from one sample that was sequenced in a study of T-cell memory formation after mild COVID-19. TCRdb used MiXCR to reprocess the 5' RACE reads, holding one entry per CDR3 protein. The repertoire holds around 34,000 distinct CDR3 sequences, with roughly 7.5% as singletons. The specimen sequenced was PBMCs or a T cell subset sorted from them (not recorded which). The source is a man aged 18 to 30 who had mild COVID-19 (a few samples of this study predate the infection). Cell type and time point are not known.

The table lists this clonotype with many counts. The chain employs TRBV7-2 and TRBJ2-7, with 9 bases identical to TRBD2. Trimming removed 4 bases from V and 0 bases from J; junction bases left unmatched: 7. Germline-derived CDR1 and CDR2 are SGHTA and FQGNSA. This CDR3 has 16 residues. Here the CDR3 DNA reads TGTGCCAGCAGCTCCAGCCTAGCGGGGCTCTCCTACGAGCAGTACTTC. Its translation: CASSSSLAGLSYEQYF. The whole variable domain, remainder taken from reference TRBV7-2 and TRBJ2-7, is GAGVSQSPSNKVTEKGKDVELRCDPISGHTALYWYRQSLGQGLEFLIYFQGNSAPDKSGLPSDRFSAERTGGSVSTLTIQRTQQEDSAVYLCASSSSLAGLSYEQYFGPGTRLTVT.

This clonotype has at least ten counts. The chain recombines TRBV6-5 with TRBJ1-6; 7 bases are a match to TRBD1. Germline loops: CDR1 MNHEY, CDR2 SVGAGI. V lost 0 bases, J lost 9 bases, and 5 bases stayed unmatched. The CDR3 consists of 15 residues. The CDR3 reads CASSYSTGSGSPLHF. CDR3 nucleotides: TGTGCCAGCAGTTACTCGACAGGGTCGGGTTCACCCCTCCACTTT.

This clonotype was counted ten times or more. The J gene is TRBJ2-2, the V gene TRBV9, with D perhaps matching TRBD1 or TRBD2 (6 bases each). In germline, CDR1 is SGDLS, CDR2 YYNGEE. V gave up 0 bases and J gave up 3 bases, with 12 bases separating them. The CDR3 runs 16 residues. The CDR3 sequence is CASSVEGEVDTGELFF. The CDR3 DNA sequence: TGTGCCAGCAGCGTAGAGGGGGAGGTTGACACCGGGGAGCTGTTTTTT.

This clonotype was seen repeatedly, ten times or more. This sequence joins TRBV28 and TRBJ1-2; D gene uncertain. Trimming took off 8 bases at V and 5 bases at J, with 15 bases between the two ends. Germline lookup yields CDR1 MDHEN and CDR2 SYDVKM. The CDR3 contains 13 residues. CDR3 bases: TGTGCCAGCTTCCCTGGGCGGCTTTATGGCTACACCTTC. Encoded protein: CASFPGRLYGYTF.

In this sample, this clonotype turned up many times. The CDR3: CASSFGWGDSYEQYF. CDR3 DNA sequence: TGCGCCAGCAGCTTTGGGTGGGGGGACTCCTACGAGCAGTACTTC. V and J are TRBV5-1 and TRBJ2-7, with a possible D match to TRBD2 (6 bases). V lost 2 bases to trimming and J lost 0 bases, with 12 bases between them. The CDR3 is 15 amino acids. CDR1 is SGHRS, CDR2 YFSETQ, per germline.

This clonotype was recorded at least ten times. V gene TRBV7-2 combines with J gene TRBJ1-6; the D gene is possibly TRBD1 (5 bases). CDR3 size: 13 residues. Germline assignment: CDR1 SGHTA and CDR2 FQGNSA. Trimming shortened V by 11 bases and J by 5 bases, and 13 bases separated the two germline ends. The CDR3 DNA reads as TGTGCCGGGAGAGGGGTCAATAATTCACCCCTCCACTTT. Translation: CAGRGVNNSPLHF.

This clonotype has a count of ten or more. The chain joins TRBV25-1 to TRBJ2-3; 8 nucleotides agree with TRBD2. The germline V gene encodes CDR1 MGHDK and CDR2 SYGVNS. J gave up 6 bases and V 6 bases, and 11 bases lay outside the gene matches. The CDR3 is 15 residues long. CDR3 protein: CASRAWTGGGDTQYF. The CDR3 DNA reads TGTGCCAGCAGAGCCTGGACGGGCGGGGGGGATACGCAGTATTTT.

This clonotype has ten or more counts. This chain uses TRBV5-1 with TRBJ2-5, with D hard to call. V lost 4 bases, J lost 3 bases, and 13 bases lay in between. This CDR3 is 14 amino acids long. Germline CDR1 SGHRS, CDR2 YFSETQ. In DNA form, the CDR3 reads TGCGCCAGCAGCCCAGACCGACAAGAAGAGACCCAGTACTTC. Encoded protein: CASSPDRQEETQYF.

The CDR3 DNA follows: TGTGCCACCAGCAGGGGCAGGGCTGGCACAGATACGCAGTATTTT. The encoded protein is CATSRGRAGTDTQYF. V is TRBV15 and J is TRBJ2-3, with a possible D match to TRBD1 (5 bases). The CDR3 sequence is 15 residues long. Trimming removed 3 bases from V and 1 base from J, with 11 bases in between. From germline, CDR1 is LNHNV and CDR2 YYDKDF (reference sequence).

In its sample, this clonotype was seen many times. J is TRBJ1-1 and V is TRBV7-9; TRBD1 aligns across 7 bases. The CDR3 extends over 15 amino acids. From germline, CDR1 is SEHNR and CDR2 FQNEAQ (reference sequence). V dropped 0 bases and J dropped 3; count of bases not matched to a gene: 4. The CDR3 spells CASSLAFTGDTEAFF. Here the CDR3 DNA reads TGTGCCAGCAGCTTAGCTTTTACAGGGGACACTGAAGCTTTCTTT.

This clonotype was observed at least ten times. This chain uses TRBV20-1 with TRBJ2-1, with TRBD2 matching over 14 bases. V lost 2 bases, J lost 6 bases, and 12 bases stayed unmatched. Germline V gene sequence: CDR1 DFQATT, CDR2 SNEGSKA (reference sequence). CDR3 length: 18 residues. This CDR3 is CSARLVPGLAGVLNEQFF. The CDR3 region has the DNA TGCAGTGCTAGACTCGTCCCGGGACTAGCGGGGGTTCTCAATGAGCAGTTCTTC.

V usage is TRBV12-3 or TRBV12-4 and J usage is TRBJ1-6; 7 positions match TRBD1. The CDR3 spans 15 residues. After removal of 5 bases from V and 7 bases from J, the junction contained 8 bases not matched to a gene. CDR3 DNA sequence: TGTGCCAGCAGTCAACGACAGGGTGGGAATTCACCCCTCCACTTT. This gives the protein CASSQRQGGNSPLHF.

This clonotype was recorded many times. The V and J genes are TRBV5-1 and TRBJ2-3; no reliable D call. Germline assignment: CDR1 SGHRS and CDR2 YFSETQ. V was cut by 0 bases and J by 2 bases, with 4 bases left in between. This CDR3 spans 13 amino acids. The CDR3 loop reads CASSLGDTDTQYF. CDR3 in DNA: TGCGCCAGCAGCTTGGGGGACACAGATACGCAGTATTTT.

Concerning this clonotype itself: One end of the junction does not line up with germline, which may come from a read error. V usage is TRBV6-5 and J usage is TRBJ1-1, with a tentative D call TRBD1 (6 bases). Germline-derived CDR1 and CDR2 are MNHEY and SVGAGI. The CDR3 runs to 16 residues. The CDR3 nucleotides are TGTGCCATCAGTTACTCCATACAGGGCGTAAACACTGAAGCTTTCTTT. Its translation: CAISYSIQGVNTEAFF.

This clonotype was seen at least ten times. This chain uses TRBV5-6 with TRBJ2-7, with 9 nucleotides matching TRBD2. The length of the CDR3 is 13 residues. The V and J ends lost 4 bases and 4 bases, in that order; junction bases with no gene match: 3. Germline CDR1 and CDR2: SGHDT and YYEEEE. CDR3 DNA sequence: TGTGCCAGCAGCGGCGGGGGGGCTTACGAGCAGTACTTC. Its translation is CASSGGGAYEQYF.

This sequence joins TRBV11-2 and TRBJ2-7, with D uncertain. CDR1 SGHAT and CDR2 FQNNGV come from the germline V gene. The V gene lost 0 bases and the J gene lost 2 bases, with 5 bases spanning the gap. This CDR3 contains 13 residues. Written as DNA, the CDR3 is TGTGCCAGCAGCTTAGAAGGGACCTACGAGCAGTACGTC. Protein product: CASSLEGTYEQYV.

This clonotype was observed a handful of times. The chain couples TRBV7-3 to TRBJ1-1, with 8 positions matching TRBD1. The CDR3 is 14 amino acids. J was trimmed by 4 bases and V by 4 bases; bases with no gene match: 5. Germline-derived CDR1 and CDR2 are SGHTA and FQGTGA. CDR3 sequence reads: CASSSQGEGTEAFF. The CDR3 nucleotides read TGTGCCAGCAGCTCACAGGGGGAGGGCACTGAAGCTTTCTTT.